Listed below are T cell receptor beta chains from one sample, sequenced in a study of long-term antiretroviral therapy in people with HIV. The method was immunoSEQ multiplex PCR; TCRdb's version includes in-frame clones alone and lacks a portion of them. Altogether 20,000 to 25,000 clones are present, around 90% being singletons, with the ten largest covering 6.5% to 8.5%. Sample: unsorted PBMCs, taken 0.2 years before starting antiretroviral therapy. The receptors shown here come from a man aged 18 to 29 with HIV. Each CDR3 is given with its conserved first and last residue. A D gene is named only where the DNA matches it firmly. Only part of the rows carry a size: once, few, many, or a class if the clone is expanded.

size: .
D: .
J: TRBJ1-1
V: TRBV7-2
DNA: TGTGCCAGCCGACTGACCTCAGGGAGGACTGAAGCTTTCTTT
CDR3: CASRLTSGRTEAFF

size: once
D: .
J: TRBJ1-1
V: TRBV27
DNA: TGTGCCACCCGGACGGAATATCTTATGAACACTGAAGCTTTCTTT
CDR3: CATRTEYLMNTEAFF

size: .
D: .
J: TRBJ1-1
V: TRBV7-2
DNA: TGTGCCAGCAGCTTCTCTCTGGGAAACGAAGCTTTCTTT
CDR3: CASSFSLGNEAFF

size: .
D: TRBD1
J: TRBJ2-7
V: TRBV27
DNA: TGTGCCAGCAGTTCGACCGGGACAGAGCTCTACGAGCAGTACTTC
CDR3: CASSSTGTELYEQYF

size: .
D: .
J: TRBJ1-6
V: TRBV19
DNA: TGTGCCAGTAGGAGGAGCTCCTATAATTCACCCCTCCACTTT
CDR3: CASRRSSYNSPLHF

size: .
D: .
J: TRBJ2-2
V: TRBV10-3
DNA: TGTGCCATCAGTGCCGAACTTTCCGGACGGGACCTGAACACCGGGGAGCTGTTTTTT
CDR3: CAISAELSGRDLNTGELFF

size: .
D: .
J: TRBJ2-7
V: TRBV28
DNA: TGTGCCAGCAGTAGACCGGGACTCTACTACGAGCAGTACTTC
CDR3: CASSRPGLYYEQYF

size: .
D: .
J: TRBJ2-7
V: TRBV14
DNA: TGTGCCAGCAGCCAAGGAGGTGCAGTCGAGCAGTACTTC
CDR3: CASSQGGAVEQYF

size: .
D: .
J: TRBJ2-7
V: TRBV4-3
DNA: TGCGCCAGCAGCCAAGAAGAAGCCTTAGCCTACGAGCAGTACTTC
CDR3: CASSQEEALAYEQYF

size: .
D: TRBD2
J: TRBJ2-5
V: TRBV7-7
DNA: TGTGCTAGCAGCCCCCGGGAGGGTGGAGAGACCCAGTACTTC
CDR3: CASSPREGGETQYF